This T cell receptor (beta chain) appears in the sequencing data of a study of blood T cell repertoires in COVID-19. Study summary: Spain, Italy and the United States supplied samples that represented acute and convalescent COVID-19. PBMCs, B-cell-depleted T cells, or T cells provided the cDNA or gDNA that made up the material.

The CDR3 sequence is 14 residues long. V shed 2 bases and J shed 7 bases, with 15 bases lying between them. CDR1 MNHNS and CDR2 SASEGT come from the germline V gene. How the authors handled the data: Estimation of nucleated cell counts was performed using reference gene primer amplification. Using immunoSEQ multiplex PCR, the repertoire was profiled, and TCRdb retains in-frame clones only, with some absent. For V, J and clone size, that table is used; D and trimming come from the DNA. The top ten hold more than 7.5% of the sample, which has 150,000 to 200,000 clones, 80% to 90% seen once. This TCR came from a man aged 50 or older with active or convalescent COVID-19. This chain joins TRBV6-1 and TRBJ2-7; perhaps TRBD1 as D (6 bases). Sequencing was performed on peripheral blood. As DNA, the CDR3 is TGTGCCAGCAGTGAAAGTGGACTCACAGGGGAGCAGTACTTC. Amino acids: CASSESGLTGEQYF.